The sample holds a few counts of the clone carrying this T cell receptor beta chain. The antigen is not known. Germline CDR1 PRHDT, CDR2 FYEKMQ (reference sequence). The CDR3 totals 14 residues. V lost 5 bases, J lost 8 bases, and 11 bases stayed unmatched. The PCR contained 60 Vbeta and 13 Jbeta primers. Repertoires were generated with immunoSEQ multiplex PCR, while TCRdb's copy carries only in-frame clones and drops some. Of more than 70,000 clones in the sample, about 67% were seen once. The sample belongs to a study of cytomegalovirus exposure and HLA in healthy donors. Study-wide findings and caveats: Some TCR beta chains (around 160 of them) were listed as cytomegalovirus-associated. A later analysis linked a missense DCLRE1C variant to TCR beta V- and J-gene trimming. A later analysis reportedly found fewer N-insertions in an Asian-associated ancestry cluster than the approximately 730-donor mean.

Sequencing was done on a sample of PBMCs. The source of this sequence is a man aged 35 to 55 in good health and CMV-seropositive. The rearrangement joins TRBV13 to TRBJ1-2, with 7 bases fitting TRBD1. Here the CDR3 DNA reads TGTGCCAGCAGCCCCCGCTCCCCAGGGGGAGGCTACACCTTC. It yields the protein CASSPRSPGGGYTF.